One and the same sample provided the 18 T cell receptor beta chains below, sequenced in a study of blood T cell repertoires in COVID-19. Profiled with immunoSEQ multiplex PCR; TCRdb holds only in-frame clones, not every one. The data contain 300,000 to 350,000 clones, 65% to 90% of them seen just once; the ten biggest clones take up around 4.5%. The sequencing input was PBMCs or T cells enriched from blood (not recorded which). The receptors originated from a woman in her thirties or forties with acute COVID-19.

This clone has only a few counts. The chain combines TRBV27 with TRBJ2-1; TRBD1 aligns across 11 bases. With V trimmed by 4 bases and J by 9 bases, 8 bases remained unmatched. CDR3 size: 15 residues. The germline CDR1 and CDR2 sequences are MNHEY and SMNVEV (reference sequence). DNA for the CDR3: TGTGCCAGCAGTTATCCGCGGGACAGGGGGACTGAGCAGTTCTTC. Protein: CASSYPRDRGTEQFF.

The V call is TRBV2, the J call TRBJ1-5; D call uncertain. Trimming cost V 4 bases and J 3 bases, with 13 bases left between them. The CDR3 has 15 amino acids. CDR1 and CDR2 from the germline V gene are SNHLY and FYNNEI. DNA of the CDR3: TGTGCCAGCAGTGTAATCGGGTTAGTCAATCAGCCCCAGCATTTT. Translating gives CASSVIGLVNQPQHF.

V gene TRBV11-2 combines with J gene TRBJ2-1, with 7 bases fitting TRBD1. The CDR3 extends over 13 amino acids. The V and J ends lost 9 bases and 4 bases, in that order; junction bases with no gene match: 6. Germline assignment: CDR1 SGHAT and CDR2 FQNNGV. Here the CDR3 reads CASELDRYNEQFF. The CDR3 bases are TGTGCCAGTGAATTGGACAGGTACAATGAGCAGTTCTTC.

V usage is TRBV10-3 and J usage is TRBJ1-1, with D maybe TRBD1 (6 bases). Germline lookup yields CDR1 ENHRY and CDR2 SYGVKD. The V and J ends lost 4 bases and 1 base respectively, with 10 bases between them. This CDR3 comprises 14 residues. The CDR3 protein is CAISATGSNTEAFF. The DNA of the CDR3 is TGTGCCATCAGTGCAACAGGGTCGAACACTGAAGCTTTCTTT.

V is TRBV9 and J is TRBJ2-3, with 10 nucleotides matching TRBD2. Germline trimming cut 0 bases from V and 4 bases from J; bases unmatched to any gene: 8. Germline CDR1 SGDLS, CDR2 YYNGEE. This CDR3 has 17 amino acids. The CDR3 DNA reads TGTGCCAGCAGCGTAGGCAGTAGAGCGGGAGGGGCAGATACGCAGTATTTT. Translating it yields CASSVGSRAGGADTQYF.

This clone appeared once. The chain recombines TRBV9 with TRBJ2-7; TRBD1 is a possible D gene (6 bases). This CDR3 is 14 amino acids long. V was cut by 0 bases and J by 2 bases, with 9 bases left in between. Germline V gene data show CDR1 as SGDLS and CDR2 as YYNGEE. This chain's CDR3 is CASSVEGHAYEQYF. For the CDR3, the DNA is TGTGCCAGCAGCGTAGAGGGACATGCCTACGAGCAGTACTTC.

CDR3 DNA sequence: TGTGCCAGCAGTCCCTACCCGACGGGGTCTAATGAAAAACTGTTTTTT. Encoded protein: CASSPYPTGSNEKLFF. The chain uses TRBV27 and TRBJ1-4; D is uncertain. The germline V gene has CDR1 MNHEY and CDR2 SMNVEV (reference sequence). This CDR3 comprises 16 residues. Trimming removed 5 bases from V and 3 bases from J, with 16 bases in between.

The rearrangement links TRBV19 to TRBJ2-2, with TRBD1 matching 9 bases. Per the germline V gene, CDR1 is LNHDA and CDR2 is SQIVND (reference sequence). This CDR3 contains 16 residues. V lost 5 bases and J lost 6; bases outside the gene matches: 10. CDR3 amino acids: CASSVGTGRGAGELFF. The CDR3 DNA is TGTGCCAGTAGTGTAGGGACAGGGAGGGGCGCCGGGGAGCTGTTTTTT.

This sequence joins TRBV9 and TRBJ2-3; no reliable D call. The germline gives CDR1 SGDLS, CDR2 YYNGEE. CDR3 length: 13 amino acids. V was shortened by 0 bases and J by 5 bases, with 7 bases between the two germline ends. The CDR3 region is CASSVGRVDTQYF. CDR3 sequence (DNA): TGTGCCAGCAGCGTAGGGAGAGTAGATACGCAGTATTTT. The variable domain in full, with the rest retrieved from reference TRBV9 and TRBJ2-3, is DSGVTQTPKHLITATGQRVTLRCSPRSGDLSVYWYQQSLDQGLQFLIQYYNGEERAKGNILERFSAQQFPDLHSELNLSSLELGDSALYFCASSVGRVDTQYFGPGTRLTVL.

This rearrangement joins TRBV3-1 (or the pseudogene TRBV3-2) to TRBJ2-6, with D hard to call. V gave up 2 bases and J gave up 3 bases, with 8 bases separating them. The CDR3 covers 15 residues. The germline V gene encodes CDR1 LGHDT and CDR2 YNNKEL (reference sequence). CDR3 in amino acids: CASSQQALGANVLTF. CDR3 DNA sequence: TGTGCCAGCAGCCAACAAGCCCTTGGGGCCAACGTCCTGACTTTC.

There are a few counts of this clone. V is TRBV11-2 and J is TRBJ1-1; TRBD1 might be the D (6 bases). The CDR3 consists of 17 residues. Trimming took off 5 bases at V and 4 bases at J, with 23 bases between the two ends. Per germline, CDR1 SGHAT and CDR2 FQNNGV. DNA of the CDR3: TGTGCCAGCAGCCAGCCCCTTTATAGGGGGGGAGGCACTGAAGCTTTCTTT. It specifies CASSQPLYRGGGTEAFF.

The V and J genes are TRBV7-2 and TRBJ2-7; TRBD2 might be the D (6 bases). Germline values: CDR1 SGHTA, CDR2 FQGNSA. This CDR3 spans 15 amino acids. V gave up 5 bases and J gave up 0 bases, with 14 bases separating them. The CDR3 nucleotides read TGTGCCAGCAGCCGCGGCGGGGTTAGCTCCTACGAGCAGTACTTC. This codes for CASSRGGVSSYEQYF.

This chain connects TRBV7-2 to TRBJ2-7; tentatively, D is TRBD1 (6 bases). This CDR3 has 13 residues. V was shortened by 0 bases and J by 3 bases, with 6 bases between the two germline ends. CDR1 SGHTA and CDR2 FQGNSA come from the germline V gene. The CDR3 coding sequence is TGTGCCAGCAGCTTAGCGGGACACTACGAGCAGTACTTC. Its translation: CASSLAGHYEQYF.

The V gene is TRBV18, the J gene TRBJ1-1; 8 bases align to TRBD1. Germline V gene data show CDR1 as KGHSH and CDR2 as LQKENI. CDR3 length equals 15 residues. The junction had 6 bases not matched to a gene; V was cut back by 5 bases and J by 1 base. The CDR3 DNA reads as TGTGCCAGCTCAGAGACAGGGGCACAGAACACTGAAGCTTTCTTT. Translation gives CASSETGAQNTEAFF. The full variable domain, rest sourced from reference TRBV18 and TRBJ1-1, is NAGVMQNPRHLVRRRGQEARLRCSPMKGHSHVYWYRQLPEEGLKFMVYLQKENIIDESGMPKERFSAEFPKEGPSILRIQQVVRGDSAAYFCASSETGAQNTEAFFGQGTRLTVV.

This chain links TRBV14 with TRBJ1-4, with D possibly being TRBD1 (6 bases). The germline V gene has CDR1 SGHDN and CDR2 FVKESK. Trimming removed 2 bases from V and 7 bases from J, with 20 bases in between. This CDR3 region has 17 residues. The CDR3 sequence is CASSQLHTPGQAEKLFF. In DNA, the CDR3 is TGTGCCAGCAGCCAACTCCATACCCCGGGACAAGCTGAAAAACTGTTTTTT.

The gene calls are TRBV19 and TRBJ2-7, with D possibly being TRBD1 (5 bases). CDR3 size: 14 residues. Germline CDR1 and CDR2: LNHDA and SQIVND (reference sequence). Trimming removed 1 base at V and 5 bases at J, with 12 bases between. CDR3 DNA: TGTGCCAGTAGTATAGTCCCAGGGTACAACGAGCAGTACTTC. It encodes CASSIVPGYNEQYF.

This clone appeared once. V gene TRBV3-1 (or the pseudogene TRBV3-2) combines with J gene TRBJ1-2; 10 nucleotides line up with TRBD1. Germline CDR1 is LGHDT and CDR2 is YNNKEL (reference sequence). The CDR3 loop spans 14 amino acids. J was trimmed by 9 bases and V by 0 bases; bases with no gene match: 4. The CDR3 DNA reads TGTGCCAGCAGCCAAGACGGGACAGGGGCTCGCTACACCTTC. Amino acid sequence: CASSQDGTGARYTF.

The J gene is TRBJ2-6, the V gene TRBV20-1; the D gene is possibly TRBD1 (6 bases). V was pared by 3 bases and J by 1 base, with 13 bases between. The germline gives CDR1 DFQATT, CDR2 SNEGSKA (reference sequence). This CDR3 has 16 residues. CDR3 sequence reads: CSASKQGESGANVLTF. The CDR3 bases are TGCAGTGCTAGTAAACAGGGTGAATCTGGGGCCAACGTCCTGACTTTC.